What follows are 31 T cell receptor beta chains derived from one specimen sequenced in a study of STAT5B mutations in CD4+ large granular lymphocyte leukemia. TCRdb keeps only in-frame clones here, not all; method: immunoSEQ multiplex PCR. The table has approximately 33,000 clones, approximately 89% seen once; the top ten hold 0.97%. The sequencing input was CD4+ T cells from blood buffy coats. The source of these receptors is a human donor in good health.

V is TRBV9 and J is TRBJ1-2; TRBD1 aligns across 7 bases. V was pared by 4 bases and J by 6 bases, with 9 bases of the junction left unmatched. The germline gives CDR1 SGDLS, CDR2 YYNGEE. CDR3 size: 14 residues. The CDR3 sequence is CASSRRDRVDGYTF. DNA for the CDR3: TGTGCCAGCAGCCGAAGAGACAGGGTGGATGGCTACACCTTC. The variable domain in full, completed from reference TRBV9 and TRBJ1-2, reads DSGVTQTPKHLITATGQRVTLRCSPRSGDLSVYWYQQSLDQGLQFLIQYYNGEERAKGNILERFSAQQFPDLHSELNLSSLELGDSALYFCASSRRDRVDGYTFGSGTRLTVV.

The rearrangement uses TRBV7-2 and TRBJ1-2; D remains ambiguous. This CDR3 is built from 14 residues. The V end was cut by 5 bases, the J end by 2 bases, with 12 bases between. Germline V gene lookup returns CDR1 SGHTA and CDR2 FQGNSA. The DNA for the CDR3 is TGTGCCAGCAGCCCGGGTGGGGTAAACTATGGCTACACCTTC. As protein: CASSPGGVNYGYTF.

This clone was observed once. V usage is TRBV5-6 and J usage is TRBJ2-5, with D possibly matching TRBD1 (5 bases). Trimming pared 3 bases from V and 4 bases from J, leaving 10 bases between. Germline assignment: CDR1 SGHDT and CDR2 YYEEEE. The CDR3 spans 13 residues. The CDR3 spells CASSWVQGETQYF. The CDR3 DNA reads TGTGCCAGCAGCTGGGTCCAGGGAGAGACCCAGTACTTC.

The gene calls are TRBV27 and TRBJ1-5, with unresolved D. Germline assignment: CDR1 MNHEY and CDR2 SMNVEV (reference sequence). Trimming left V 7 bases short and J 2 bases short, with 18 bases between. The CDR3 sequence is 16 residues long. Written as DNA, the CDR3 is TGTGCCAGCAATACTTACCAATCAGGCGGCAATCAGCCCCAGCATTTT. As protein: CASNTYQSGGNQPQHF.

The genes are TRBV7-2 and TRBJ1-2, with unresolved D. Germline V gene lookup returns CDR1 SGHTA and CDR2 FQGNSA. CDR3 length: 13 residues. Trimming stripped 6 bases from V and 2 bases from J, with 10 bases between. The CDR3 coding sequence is TGTGCCAGCAGTCCTACGAAGAACTATGGCTACACCTTC. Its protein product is CASSPTKNYGYTF.

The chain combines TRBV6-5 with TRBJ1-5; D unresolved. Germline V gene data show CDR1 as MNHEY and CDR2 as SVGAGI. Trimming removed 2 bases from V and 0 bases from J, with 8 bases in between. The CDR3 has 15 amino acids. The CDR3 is CASSYLPNSNQPQHF. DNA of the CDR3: TGTGCCAGCAGTTACCTTCCAAATAGCAATCAGCCCCAGCATTTT.

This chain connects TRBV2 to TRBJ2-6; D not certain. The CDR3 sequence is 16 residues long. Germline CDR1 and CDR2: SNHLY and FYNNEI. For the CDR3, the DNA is TGTGGCGCAGCAAAAGGAAGGGTCTCTGGGGCCAACGTCCTGACTTTC. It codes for CGAAKGRVSGANVLTF.

The CDR3: CASSLEHRSYEQYF. The CDR3 coding sequence is TGTGCCAGCAGCTTAGAACACAGGTCCTACGAGCAGTACTTC. The chain employs TRBV11-3 and TRBJ2-7, with D possibly being TRBD1 (5 bases). The CDR3 has 14 residues. The germline V gene encodes CDR1 SGHNT and CDR2 YENEEA. The germline V and J ends were trimmed by 0 bases and 1 base, with 7 bases remaining between them.

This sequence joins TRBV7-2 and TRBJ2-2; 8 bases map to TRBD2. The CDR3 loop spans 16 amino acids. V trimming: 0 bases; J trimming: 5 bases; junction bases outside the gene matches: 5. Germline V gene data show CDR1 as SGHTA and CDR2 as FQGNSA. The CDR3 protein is CASSLASGRRTGELFF. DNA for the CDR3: TGTGCCAGCAGCTTAGCCAGCGGGAGACGAACCGGGGAGCTGTTTTTT.

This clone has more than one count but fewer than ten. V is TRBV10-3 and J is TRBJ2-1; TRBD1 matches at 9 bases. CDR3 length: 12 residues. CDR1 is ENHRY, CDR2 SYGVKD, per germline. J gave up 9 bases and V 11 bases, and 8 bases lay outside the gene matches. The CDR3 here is CAAGTGGGEQFF. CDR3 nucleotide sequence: TGTGCCGCTGGAACAGGGGGCGGTGAGCAGTTCTTC.

The CDR3 nucleotides read TGCGCCAGCAGCTTGAACCCCAGAGGGAGTGATACGCAGTATTTT. It is translated as CASSLNPRGSDTQYF. The J gene is TRBJ2-3, the V gene TRBV5-1, with D perhaps TRBD2 (5 bases). The V and J ends lost 1 base and 6 bases respectively, with 15 bases between them. The germline V gene has CDR1 SGHRS and CDR2 YFSETQ. The CDR3 is made up of 15 amino acids.

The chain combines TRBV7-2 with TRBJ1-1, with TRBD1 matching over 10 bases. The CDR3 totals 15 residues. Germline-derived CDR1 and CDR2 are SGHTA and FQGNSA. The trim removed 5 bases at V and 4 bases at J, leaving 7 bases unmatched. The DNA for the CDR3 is TGTGCCAGCAGCCCCGACAGGGGGCGGAGCACTGAAGCTTTCTTT. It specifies CASSPDRGRSTEAFF.

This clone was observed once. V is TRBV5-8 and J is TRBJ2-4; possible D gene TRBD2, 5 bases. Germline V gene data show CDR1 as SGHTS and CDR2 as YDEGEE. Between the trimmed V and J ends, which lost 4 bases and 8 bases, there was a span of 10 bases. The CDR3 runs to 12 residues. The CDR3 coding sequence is TGTGCCAGCAGCCGGGATAGCGACATTCAGTACTTC. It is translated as CASSRDSDIQYF.

The CDR3 DNA sequence: TGTGCCAGCAGCCCTCTAGCGGGAGGGGACGCGTGGGATACGCAGTATTTT. It is translated as CASSPLAGGDAWDTQYF. V gene TRBV7-3 combines with J gene TRBJ2-3; 12 nucleotides line up with TRBD2. V dropped 5 bases and J dropped 6; count of bases not matched to a gene: 12. The CDR3 runs 17 residues. The V gene's germline CDR1 is SGHTA and CDR2 FQGTGA.

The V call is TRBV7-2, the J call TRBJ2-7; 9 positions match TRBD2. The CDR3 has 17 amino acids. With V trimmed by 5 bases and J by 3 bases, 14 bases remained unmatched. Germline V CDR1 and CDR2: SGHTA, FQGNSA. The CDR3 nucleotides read TGTGCCAGCAGCCAGTGGCTAGCGGGAACTTTTAGCTACGAGCAGTACTTC. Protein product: CASSQWLAGTFSYEQYF.

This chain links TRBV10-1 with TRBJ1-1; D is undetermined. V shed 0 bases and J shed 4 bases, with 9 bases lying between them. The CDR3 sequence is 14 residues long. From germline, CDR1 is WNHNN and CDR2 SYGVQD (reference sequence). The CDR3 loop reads CASSESTWGTEAFF. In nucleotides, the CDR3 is TGCGCCAGCAGTGAGTCGACGTGGGGCACTGAAGCTTTCTTT.

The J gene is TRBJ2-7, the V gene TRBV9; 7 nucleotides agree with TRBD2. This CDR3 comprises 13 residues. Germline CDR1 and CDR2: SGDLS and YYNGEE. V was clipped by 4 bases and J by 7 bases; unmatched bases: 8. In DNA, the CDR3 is TGTGCCAGCAGCTTGGCGGGAGTGGGGGAGCAGTACTTC. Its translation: CASSLAGVGEQYF.

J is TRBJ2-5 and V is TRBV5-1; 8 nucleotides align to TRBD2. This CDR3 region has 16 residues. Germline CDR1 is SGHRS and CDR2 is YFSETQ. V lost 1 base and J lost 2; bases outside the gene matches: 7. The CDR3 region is CASSLPRGGLQETQYF. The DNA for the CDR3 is TGCGCCAGCAGCTTGCCTCGGGGGGGCCTTCAAGAGACCCAGTACTTC.

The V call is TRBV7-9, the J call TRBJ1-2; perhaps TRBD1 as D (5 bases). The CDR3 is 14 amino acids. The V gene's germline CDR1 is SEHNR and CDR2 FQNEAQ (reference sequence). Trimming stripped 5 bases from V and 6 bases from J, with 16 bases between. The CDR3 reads CASSLGGTTHGYTF. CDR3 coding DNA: TGTGCCAGCAGCCTGGGGGGGACGACGCATGGCTACACCTTC.

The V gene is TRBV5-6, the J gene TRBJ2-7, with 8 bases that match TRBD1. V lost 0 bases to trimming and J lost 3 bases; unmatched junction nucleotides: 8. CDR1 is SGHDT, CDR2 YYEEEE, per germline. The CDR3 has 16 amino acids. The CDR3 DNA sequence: TGTGCCAGCAGCTTGGTCTCGAACAGGGGGGTCTACGAGCAGTACTTC. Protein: CASSLVSNRGVYEQYF. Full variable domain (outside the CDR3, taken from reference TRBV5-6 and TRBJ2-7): DAGVTQSPTHLIKTRGQQVTLRCSPKSGHDTVSWYQQALGQGPQFIFQYYEEEERQRGNFPDRFSGHQFPNYSSELNVNALLLGDSALYLCASSLVSNRGVYEQYFGPGTRLTVT.

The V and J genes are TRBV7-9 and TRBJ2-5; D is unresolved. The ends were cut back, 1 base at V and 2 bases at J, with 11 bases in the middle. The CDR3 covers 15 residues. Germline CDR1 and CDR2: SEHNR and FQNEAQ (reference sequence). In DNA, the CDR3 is TGTGCCAGCAGCTTAGGGGTTGGCAGGCAAGAGACCCAGTACTTC. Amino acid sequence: CASSLGVGRQETQYF.

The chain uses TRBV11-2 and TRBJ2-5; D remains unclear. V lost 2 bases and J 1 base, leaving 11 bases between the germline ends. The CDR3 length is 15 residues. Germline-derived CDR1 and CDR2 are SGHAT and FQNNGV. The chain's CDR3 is CASSLFGHVQETQYF. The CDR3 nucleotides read TGTGCCAGCAGCTTATTTGGGCACGTCCAAGAGACCCAGTACTTC. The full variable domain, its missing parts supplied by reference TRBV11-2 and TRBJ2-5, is EAGVAQSPRYKIIEKRQSVAFWCNPISGHATLYWYQQILGQGPKLLIQFQNNGVVDDSQLPKDRFSAERLKGVDSTLKIQPAKLEDSAVYLCASSLFGHVQETQYFGPGTRLLVL.

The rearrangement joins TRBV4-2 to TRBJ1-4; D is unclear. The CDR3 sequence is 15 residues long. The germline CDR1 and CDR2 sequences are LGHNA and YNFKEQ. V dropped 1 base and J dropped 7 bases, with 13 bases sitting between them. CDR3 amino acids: CASSQGSAAAEKLFF. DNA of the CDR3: TGTGCCAGCAGCCAAGGTTCGGCAGCGGCTGAAAAACTGTTTTTT.

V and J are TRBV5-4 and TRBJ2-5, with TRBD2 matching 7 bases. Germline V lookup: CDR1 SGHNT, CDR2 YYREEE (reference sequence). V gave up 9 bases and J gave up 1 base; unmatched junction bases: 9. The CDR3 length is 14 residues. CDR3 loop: CATSRGGLQETQYF. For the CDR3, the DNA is TGTGCCACCTCGCGCGGGGGACTCCAAGAGACCCAGTACTTC.

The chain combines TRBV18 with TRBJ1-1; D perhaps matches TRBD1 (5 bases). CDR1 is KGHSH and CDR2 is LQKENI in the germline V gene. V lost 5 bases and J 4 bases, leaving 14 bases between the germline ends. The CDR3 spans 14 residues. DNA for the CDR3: TGTGCCAGCTCATCCCAGGGAGGATTCACTGAAGCTTTCTTT. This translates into CASSSQGGFTEAFF.

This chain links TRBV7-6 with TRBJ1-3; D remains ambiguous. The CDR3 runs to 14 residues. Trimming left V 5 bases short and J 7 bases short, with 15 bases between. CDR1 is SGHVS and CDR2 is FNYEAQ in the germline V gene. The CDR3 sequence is CASSPSLGPNTIYF. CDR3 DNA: TGTGCCAGCAGCCCGTCTCTAGGACCGAACACCATATATTTT.

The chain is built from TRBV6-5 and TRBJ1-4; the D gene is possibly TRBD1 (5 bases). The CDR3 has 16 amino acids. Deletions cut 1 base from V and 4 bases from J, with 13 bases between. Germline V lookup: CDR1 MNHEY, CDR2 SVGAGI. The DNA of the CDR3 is TGTGCCAGCAGTTACTTCGGGGGACGGGGTAATGAAAAACTGTTTTTT. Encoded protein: CASSYFGGRGNEKLFF.

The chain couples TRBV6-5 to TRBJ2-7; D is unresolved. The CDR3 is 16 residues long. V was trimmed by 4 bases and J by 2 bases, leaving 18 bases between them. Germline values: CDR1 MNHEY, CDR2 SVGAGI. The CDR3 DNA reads TGTGCCAGCAGTTCAACGACGGACGACGGAACCTACGAGCAGTACTTC. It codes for CASSSTTDDGTYEQYF.

The CDR3 spells CASSPDGTSNYGYTF. CDR3 nucleotide sequence: TGTGCCAGCAGCCCGGATGGGACGTCTAACTATGGCTACACCTTC. This chain links TRBV5-5 with TRBJ1-2; tentatively, D is TRBD1 (5 bases). V was trimmed by 4 bases and J by 0 bases, leaving 13 bases between them. Germline loops: CDR1 SGHKS, CDR2 YYEKEE (reference sequence). The CDR3 is 15 amino acids.

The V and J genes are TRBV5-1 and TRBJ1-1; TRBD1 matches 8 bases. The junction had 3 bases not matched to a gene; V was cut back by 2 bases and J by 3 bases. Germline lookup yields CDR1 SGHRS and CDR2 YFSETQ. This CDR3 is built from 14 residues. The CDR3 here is CASSLQGGDTEAFF. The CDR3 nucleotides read TGCGCCAGCAGCTTACAGGGGGGGGACACTGAAGCTTTCTTT.

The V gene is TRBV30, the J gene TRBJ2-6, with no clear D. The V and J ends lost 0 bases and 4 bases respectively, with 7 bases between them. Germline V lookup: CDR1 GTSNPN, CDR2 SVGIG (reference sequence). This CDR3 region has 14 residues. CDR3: CAWSVDAGANVLTF. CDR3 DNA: TGTGCCTGGAGTGTAGATGCGGGGGCCAACGTCCTGACTTTC.